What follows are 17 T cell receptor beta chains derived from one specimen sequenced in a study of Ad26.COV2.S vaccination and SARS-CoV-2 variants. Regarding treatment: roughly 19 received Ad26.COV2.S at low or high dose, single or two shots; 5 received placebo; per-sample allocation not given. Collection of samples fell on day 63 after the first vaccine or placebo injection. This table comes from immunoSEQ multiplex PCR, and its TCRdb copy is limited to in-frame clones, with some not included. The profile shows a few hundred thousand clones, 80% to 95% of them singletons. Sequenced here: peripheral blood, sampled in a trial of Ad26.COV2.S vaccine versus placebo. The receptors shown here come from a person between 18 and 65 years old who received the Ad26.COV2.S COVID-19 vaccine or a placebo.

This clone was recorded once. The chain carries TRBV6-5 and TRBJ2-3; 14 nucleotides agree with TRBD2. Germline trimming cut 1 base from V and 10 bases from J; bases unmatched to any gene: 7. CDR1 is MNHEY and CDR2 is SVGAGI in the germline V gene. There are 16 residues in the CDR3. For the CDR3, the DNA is TGTGCCAGCAGTTACTTCTCGGGACTAGCGGGAGCAGCGCAGTATTTT. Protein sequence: CASSYFSGLAGAAQYF.

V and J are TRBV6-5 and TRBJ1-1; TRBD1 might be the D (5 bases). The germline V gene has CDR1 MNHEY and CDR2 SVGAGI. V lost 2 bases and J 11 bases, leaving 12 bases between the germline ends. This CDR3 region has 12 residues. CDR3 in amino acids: CASSYDRDVAFF. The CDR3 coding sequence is TGTGCCAGCAGTTACGATCGGGACGTTGCTTTCTTT.

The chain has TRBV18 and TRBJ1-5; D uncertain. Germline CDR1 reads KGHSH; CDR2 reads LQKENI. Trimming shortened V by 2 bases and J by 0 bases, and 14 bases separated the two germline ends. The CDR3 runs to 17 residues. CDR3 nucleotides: TGTGCCAGCTCACCAATGAACGGGAGAGCTAGCAATCAGCCCCAGCATTTT. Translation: CASSPMNGRASNQPQHF.

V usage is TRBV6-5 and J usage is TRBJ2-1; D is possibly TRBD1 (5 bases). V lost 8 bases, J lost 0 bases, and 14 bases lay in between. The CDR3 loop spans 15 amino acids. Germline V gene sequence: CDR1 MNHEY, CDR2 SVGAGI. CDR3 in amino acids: CASRTSESSYNEQFF. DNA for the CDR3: TGTGCCAGCCGGACATCGGAGAGCTCCTACAATGAGCAGTTCTTC.

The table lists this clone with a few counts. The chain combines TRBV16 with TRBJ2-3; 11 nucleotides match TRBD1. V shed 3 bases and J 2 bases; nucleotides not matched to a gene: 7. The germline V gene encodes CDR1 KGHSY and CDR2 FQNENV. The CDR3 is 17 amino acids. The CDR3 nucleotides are TGTGCCAGCAGCCACCTCCGGACAGGGGGCTTCACAGATACGCAGTATTTT. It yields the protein CASSHLRTGGFTDTQYF.

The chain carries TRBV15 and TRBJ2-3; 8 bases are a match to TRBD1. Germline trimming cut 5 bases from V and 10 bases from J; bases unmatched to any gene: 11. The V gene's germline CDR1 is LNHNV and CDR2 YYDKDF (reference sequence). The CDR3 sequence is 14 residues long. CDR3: CATSPGGQGLAQYF. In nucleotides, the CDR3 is TGTGCCACCAGCCCTGGCGGACAGGGATTGGCGCAGTATTTT.

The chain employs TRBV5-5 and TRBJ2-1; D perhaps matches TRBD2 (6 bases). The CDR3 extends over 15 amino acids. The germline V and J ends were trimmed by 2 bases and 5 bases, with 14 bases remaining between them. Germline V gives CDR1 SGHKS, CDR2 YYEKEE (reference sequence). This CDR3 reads CASSFRLGPNNEQFF. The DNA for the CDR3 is TGTGCCAGCAGCTTCCGACTAGGGCCAAACAATGAGCAGTTCTTC.

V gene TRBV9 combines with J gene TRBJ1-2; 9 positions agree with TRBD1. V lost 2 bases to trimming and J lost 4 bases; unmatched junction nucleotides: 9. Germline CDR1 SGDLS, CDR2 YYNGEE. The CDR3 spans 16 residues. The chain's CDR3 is CASSVTWDREGYGYTF. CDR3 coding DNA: TGTGCCAGCAGCGTCACCTGGGACAGGGAGGGCTATGGCTACACCTTC.

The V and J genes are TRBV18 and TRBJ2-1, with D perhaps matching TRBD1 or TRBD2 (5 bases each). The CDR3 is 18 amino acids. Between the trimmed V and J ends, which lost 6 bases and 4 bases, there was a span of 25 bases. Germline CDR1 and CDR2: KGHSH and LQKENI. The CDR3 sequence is CASSPILPGLVSYNEQFF. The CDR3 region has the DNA TGTGCCAGCTCGCCCATCCTACCGGGGCTAGTTTCATACAATGAGCAGTTCTTC.

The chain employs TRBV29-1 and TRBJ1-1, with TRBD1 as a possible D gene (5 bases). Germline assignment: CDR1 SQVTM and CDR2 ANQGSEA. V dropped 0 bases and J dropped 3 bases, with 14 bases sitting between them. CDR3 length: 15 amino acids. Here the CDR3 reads CSVEDHQGADTEAFF. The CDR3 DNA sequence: TGCAGCGTTGAAGACCATCAGGGCGCGGACACTGAAGCTTTCTTT. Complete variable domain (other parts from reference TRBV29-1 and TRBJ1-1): SAVISQKPSRDICQRGTSLTIQCQVDSQVTMMFWYRQQPGQSLTLIATANQGSEATYESGFVIDKFPISRPNLTFSTLTVSNMSPEDSSIYLCSVEDHQGADTEAFFGQGTRLTVV.

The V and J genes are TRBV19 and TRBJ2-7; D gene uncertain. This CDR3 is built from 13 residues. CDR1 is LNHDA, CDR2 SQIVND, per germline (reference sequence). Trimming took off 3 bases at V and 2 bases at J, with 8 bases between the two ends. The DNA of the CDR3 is TGTGCCAGTAGTATGATCGCTACCTACGAGCAGTACTTC. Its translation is CASSMIATYEQYF.

CDR3 amino acids: CASSRWAMNTEAFF. The CDR3 bases are TGTGCCAGCAGCCGGTGGGCAATGAACACTGAAGCTTTCTTT. The J gene is TRBJ1-1, the V gene TRBV5-5; D is unresolved. The ends were cut back, 4 bases at V and 0 bases at J, with 10 bases in the middle. Germline V gene sequence: CDR1 SGHKS, CDR2 YYEKEE (reference sequence). The CDR3 spans 14 residues.

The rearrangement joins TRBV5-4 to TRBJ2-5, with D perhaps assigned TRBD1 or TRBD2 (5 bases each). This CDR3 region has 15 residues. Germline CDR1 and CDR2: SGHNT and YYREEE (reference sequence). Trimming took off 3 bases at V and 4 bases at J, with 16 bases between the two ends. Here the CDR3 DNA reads TGTGCCAGCAGCTGGATTGGGGAGACAGCAGAGACCCAGTACTTC. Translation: CASSWIGETAETQYF. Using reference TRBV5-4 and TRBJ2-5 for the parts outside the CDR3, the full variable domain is ETGVTQSPTHLIKTRGQQVTLRCSSQSGHNTVSWYQQALGQGPQFIFQYYREEENGRGNFPPRFSGLQFPNYSSELNVNALELDDSALYLCASSWIGETAETQYFGPGTRLLVL.

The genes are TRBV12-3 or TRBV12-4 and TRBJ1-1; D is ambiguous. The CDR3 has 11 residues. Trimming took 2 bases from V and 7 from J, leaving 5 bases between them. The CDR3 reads CASSLRLEAFF. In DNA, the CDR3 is TGTGCCAGCAGTTTACGGCTTGAAGCTTTCTTT.

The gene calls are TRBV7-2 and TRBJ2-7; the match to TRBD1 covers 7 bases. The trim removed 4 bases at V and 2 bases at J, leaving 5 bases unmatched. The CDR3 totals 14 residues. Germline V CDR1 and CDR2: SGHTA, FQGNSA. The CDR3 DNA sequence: TGTGCCAGCAGCTCCCGGGACAGCACCTACGAGCAGTACTTC. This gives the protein CASSSRDSTYEQYF.

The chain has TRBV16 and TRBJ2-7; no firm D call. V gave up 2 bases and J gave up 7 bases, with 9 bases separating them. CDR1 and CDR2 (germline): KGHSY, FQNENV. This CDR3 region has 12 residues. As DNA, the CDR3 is TGTGCCAGCAGCCAAGAGGTTCGGGAGCAGTACTTC. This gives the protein CASSQEVREQYF.

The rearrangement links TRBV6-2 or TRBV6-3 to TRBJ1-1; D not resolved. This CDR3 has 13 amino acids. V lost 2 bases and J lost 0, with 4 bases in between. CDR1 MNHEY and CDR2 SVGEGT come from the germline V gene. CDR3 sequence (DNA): TGTGCCAGCAGTTACAGAATGAACACTGAAGCTTTCTTT. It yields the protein CASSYRMNTEAFF.